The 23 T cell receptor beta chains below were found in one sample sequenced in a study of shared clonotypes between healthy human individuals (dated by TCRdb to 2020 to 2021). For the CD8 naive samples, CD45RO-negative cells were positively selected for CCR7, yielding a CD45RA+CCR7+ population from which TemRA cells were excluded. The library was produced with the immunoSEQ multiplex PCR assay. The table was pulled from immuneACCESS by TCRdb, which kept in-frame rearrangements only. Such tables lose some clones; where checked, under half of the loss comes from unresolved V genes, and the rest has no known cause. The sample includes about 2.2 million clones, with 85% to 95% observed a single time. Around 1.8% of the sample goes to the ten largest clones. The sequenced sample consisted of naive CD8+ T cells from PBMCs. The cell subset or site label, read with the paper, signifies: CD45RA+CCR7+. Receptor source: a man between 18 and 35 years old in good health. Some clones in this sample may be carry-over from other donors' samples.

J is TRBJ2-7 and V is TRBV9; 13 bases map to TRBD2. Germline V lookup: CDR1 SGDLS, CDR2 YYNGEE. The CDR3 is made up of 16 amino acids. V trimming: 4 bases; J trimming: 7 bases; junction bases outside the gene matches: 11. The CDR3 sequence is CASSPYTSGRAGEQYF. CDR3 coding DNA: TGTGCCAGCAGCCCATACACTAGCGGGAGGGCCGGGGAGCAGTACTTC. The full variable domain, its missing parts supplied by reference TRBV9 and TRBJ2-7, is DSGVTQTPKHLITATGQRVTLRCSPRSGDLSVYWYQQSLDQGLQFLIQYYNGEERAKGNILERFSAQQFPDLHSELNLSSLELGDSALYFCASSPYTSGRAGEQYFGPGTRLTVT.

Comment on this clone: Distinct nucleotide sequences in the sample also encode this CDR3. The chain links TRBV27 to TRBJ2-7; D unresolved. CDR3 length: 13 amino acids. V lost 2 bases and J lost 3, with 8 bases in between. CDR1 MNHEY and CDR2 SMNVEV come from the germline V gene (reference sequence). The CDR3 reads CASSLETGYEQYF. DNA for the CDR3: TGTGCCAGCAGTTTAGAGACGGGCTACGAGCAGTACTTC.

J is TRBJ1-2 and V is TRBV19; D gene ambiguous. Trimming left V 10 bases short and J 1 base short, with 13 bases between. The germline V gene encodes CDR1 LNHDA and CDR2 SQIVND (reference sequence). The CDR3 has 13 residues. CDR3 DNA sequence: TGTGCCACCGCCAGCAGGTTTAACTATGGCTACACCTTC. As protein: CATASRFNYGYTF.

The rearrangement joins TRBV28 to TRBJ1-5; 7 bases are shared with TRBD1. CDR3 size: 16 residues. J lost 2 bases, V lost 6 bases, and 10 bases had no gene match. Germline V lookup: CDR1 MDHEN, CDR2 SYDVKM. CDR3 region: CASSRPGGGGNQPQHF. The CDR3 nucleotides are TGTGCCAGCAGCCGACCAGGGGGAGGCGGCAATCAGCCCCAGCATTTT.

The CDR3 nucleotides read TGTGCCAGCAGTTTATGGCTAGCGGGAGGCTACTCCTACAATGAGCAGTTCTTC. Its translation is CASSLWLAGGYSYNEQFF. The chain links TRBV28 to TRBJ2-1; TRBD2 matches at 11 bases. CDR1 is MDHEN, CDR2 SYDVKM, per germline. This CDR3 spans 18 amino acids. Germline trimming cut 0 bases from V and 0 bases from J; bases unmatched to any gene: 4.

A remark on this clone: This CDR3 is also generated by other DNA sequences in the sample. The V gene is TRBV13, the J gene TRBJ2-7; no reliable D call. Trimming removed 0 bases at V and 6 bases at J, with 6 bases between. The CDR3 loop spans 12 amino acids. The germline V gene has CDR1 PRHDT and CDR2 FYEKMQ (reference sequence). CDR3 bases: TGTGCCAGCAGCTTAGGTGGTCGCGAGCAGTACTTC. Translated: CASSLGGREQYF.

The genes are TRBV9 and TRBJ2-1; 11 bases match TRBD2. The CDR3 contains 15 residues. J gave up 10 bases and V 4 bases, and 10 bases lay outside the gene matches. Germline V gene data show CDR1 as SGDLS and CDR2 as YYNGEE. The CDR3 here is CASSPTSGIAGEQFF. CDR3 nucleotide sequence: TGTGCCAGCAGCCCGACTAGCGGGATAGCAGGGGAGCAGTTCTTC.

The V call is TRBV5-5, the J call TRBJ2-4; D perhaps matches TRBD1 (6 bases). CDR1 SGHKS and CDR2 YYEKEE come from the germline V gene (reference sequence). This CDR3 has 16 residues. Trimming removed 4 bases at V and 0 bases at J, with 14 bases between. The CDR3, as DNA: TGTGCCAGCAGCCCATCGACAGGAACAGCCAAAAACATTCAGTACTTC. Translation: CASSPSTGTAKNIQYF.

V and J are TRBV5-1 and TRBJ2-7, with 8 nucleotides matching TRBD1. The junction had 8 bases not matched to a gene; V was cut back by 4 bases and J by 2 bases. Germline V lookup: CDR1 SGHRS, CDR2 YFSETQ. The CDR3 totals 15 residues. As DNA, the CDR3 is TGCGCCAGCAGCCCGTGGACAGGGTTTGCCTACGAGCAGTACTTC. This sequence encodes CASSPWTGFAYEQYF.

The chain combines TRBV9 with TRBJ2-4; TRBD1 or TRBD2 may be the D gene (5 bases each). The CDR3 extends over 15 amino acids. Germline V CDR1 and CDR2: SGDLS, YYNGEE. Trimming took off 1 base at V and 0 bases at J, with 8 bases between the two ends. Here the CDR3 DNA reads TGTGCCAGCAGCGTAAGAGGGGTAGCCAAAAACATTCAGTACTTC. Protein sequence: CASSVRGVAKNIQYF. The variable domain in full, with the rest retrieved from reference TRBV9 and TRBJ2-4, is DSGVTQTPKHLITATGQRVTLRCSPRSGDLSVYWYQQSLDQGLQFLIQYYNGEERAKGNILERFSAQQFPDLHSELNLSSLELGDSALYFCASSVRGVAKNIQYFGAGTRLSVL.

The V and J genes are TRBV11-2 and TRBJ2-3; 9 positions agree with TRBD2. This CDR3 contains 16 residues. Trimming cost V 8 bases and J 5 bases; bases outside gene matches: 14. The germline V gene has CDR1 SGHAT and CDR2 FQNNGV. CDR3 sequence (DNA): TGTGCCAGCGCGGCTAGCGGGAAACAGGTTGGAGATACGCAGTATTTT. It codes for CASAASGKQVGDTQYF.

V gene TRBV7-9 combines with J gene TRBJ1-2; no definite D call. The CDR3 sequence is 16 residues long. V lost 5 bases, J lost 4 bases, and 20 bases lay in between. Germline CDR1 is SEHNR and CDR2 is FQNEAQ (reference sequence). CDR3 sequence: CASSLPLGLPGYGYTF. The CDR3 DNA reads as TGTGCCAGCAGCCTCCCTCTGGGTCTACCCGGCTATGGCTACACCTTC.

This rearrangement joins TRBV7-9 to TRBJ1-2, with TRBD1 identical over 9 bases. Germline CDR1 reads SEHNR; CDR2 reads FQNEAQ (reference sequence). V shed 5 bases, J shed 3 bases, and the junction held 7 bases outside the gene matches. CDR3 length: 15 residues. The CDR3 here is CASSLMDRGDYGYTF. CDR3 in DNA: TGTGCCAGCAGCCTTATGGACAGGGGAGACTATGGCTACACCTTC.

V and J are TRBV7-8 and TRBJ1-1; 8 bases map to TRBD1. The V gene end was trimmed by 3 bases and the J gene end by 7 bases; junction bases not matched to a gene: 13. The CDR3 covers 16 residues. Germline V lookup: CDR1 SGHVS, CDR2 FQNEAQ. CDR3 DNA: TGTGCCAGCAGCTTTCATATCAGGGGGCGAGGGGATGAAGCTTTCTTT. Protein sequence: CASSFHIRGRGDEAFF.

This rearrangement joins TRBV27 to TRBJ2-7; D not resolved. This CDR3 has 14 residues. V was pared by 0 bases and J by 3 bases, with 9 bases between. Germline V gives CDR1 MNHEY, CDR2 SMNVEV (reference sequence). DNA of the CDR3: TGTGCCAGCAGTTTATCGGTTAGAATCTACGAGCAGTACTTC. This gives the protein CASSLSVRIYEQYF.

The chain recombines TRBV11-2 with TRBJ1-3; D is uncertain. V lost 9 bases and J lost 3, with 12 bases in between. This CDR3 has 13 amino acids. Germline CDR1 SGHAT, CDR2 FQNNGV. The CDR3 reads CASSDGIGNTIYF. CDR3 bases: TGTGCCAGTTCGGACGGGATTGGAAACACCATATATTTT. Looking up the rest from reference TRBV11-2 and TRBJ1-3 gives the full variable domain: EAGVAQSPRYKIIEKRQSVAFWCNPISGHATLYWYQQILGQGPKLLIQFQNNGVVDDSQLPKDRFSAERLKGVDSTLKIQPAKLEDSAVYLCASSDGIGNTIYFGEGSWLTVV.

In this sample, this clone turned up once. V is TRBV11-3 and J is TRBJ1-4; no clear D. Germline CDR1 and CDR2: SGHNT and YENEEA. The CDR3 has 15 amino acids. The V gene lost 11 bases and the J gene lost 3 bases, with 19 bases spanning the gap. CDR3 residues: CADPHADSPNEKLFF. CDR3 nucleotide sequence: TGTGCCGACCCCCACGCAGACTCGCCTAATGAAAAACTGTTTTTT.

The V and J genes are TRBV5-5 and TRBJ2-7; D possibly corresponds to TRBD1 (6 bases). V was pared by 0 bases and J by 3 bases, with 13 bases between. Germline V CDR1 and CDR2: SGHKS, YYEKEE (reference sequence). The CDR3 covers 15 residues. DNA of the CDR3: TGTGCCAGCAGCTTGGTGGGGGCCGCCATCTACGAGCAGTACTTC. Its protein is CASSLVGAAIYEQYF. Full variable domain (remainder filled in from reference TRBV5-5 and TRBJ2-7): DAGVTQSPTHLIKTRGQQVTLRCSPISGHKSVSWYQQVLGQGPQFIFQYYEKEERGRGNFPDRFSARQFPNYSSELNVNALLLGDSALYLCASSLVGAAIYEQYFGPGTRLTVT.

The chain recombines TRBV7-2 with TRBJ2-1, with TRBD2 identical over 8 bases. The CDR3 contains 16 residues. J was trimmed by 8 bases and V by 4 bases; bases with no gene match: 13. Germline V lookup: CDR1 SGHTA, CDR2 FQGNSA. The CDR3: CASSSREGSNSHEQFF. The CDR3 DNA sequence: TGTGCCAGCAGCTCCCGGGAGGGGAGCAATTCCCATGAGCAGTTCTTC.

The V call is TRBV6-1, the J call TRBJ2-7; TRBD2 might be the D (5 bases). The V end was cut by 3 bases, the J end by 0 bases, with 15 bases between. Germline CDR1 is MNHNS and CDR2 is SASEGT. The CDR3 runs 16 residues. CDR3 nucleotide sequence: TGTGCCAGCAGTGAGGAGAGGGCGGTCCGCTCCTACGAGCAGTACTTC. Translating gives CASSEERAVRSYEQYF.

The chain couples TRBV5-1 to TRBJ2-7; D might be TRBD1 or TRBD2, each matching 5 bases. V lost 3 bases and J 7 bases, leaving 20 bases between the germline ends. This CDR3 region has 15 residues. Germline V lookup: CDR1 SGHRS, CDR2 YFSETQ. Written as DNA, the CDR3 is TGCGCCAGCAGCTCCGTTCCCGGGACGGTGCCGGAGCAGTACTTC. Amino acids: CASSSVPGTVPEQYF. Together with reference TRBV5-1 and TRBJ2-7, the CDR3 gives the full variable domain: KAGVTQTPRYLIKTRGQQVTLSCSPISGHRSVSWYQQTPGQGLQFLFEYFSETQRNKGNFPGRFSGRQFSNSRSEMNVSTLELGDSALYLCASSSVPGTVPEQYFGPGTRLTVT.

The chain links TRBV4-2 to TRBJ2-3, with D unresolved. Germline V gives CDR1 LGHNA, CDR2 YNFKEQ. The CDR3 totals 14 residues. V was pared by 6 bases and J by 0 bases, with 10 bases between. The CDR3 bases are TGTGCCAGCAGTGGAGTGAACAGCACAGATACGCAGTATTTT. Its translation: CASSGVNSTDTQYF.

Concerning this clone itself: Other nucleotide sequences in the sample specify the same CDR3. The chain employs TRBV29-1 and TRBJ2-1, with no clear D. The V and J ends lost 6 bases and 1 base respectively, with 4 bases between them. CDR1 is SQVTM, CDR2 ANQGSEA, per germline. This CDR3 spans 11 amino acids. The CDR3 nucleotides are TGCAGCGTCGTGTCCTACAATGAGCAGTTCTTC. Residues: CSVVSYNEQFF.